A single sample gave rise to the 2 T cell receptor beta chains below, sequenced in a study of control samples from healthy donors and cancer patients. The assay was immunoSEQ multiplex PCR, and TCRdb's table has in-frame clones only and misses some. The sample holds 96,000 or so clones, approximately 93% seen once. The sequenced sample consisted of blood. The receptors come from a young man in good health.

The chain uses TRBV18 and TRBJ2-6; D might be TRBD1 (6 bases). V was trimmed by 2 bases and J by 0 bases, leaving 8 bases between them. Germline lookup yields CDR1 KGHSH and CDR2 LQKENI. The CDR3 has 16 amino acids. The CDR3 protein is CASSPGRGSGANVLTF. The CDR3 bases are TGTGCCAGCTCACCAGGCAGGGGCTCTGGGGCCAACGTCCTGACTTTC.

As DNA, the CDR3 is TGTGCCAGCAGCTCCGATTTTTGGCGGGGGGGGACGACAGATACGCAGTATTTT. This encodes CASSSDFWRGGTTDTQYF. This rearrangement joins TRBV7-9 to TRBJ2-3, with 9 positions matching TRBD2. The CDR3 covers 18 residues. Germline assignment: CDR1 SEHNR and CDR2 FQNEAQ (reference sequence). Losses at the gene ends were 4 bases for V and 3 bases for J; bases not matched to a gene: 14. Supplemented by reference TRBV7-9 and TRBJ2-3, the full variable domain reads DTGVSQNPRHKITKRGQNVTFRCDPISEHNRLYWYRQTLGQGPEFLTYFQNEAQLEKSRLLSDRFSAERPKGSFSTLEIQRTEQGDSAMYLCASSSDFWRGGTTDTQYFGPGTRLTVL.